The clone carrying this T cell receptor beta chain was observed a handful of times. This entry comes from a study of blood T cell repertoires in COVID-19. About the study: Sites across the United States, Italy and Spain contributed samples from acute and convalescent COVID-19. PBMCs, B-cell-depleted T cells, or T cells provided the cDNA or gDNA that made up the material.

The V gene's germline CDR1 is LGHDT and CDR2 YNNKEL (reference sequence). Trimming took 3 bases from V and 10 from J, leaving 13 bases between them. The CDR3 consists of 14 residues. Study processing details: By means of reference gene primer amplification, nucleated cell counts were estimated. The repertoire was sequenced with immunoSEQ multiplex PCR; TCRdb's copy has only in-frame clones and lacks some. V and J calls and clone size come straight from that table; D and trimming were deduced from the DNA. The sample has about 220,000 clones, approximately 78% seen once. Seattle cases were enrolled at active infection and followed longitudinally.

The chain joins TRBV3-1 (or the pseudogene TRBV3-2) to TRBJ1-6; D gene unclear. The TCR originated in a woman of 80 years or more with COVID-19, enrolled during active disease. Material: peripheral blood. The CDR3 loop is CASSQLREESPLHF. The CDR3, as DNA: TGTGCCAGCAGCCAGCTACGAGAAGAATCACCCCTCCACTTT.